This TCR beta chain was retrieved from a study of blood T cell repertoires in COVID-19 (dated by TCRdb to the early 2020s). About the investigation overall: The collaborator samples originated in the United States, Italy and Spain and spanned the acute and convalescent phases of COVID-19. The material from the prospective study consisted of cDNA or gDNA derived from T cells, B-cell-depleted T cells, or PBMCs. Deeply sampled blood TCRbeta repertoires from subjects exposed to, actively infected with, or recovered from COVID-19 were included in the dataset. The repertoires were released in a freely available public database intended as a resource for research on the immune response to SARS-CoV-2. Samples came from the ongoing ImmuneRACE study (first 160 participants) plus 1,254 subjects from 6 global collaborators. Nearly every sample came with metadata listing a de-identified subject ID, COVID-19 status, age in years and sex. HLA class I and class II types, where available, came from metadata supplied by the sample provider rather than from assay-based typing. Beyond this particular receptor, the publication reports: Clinical and demographic metadata were provided uncurated, with the amount varying by source and participant.

The immunoSEQ Assay, a bias-controlled multiplex PCR, was used to amplify TCRbeta CDR3 regions from genomic DNA. The study's own analysis went as follows. The number of nucleated cells in each sample was estimated by amplification of reference gene primers within the assay. To quantify the absolute abundance of each unique TCRbeta CDR3 rearrangement, sequence reads were collapsed and filtered. Productive Simpson clonality was computed per sample as the square root of Simpson's diversity index over productive rearrangements. The source is immuneACCESS, and TCRdb retained only in-frame sequences with V and J called. Part of the clones is not carried over; for the studies checked, unresolved V genes explain less than half of this, and the remainder is unexplained. The DNA was the basis for D and trimming; V, J and clone size are from that table. This sample holds about 89,000 clones; approximately 80% were observed only once. Roughly 53% of the sample goes to the ten largest clones.

A word on this clone: Its recognized antigen is unknown. No per-base quality is available; no much larger clone lies one base away.

The collaborating institutions used their own protocols to collect whole blood in K2EDTA tubes. For TCRbeta analysis, collaborators shipped samples in one of three forms: frozen whole blood, isolated PBMCs, or DNA extracted from either of those sample types. The sequence came from a human donor in a cohort sampled during active COVID-19. Sequencing was carried out using peripheral blood.

The CDR3 is CASSRPDRAFTEAFF. The DNA sequence is as follows: TGTGCCAGTAGTCGCCCGGACAGGGCTTTCACTGAAGCTTTCTTT. The rearranged segments are TRBV19 and TRBJ1-1; 8 middle bases align to TRBD1. The CDR3 goes from the cysteine to the phenylalanine over 15 residues. The retained sequence is limited to the CDR3, 45 bases, with the frame set at the first base. From the germline V gene (reference sequence), CDR1 is LNHDA and CDR2 is SQIVND. Relative to germline, V is missing 5 bases and J is missing 4 bases, with 9 bases of the junction outside any gene match.